This TCR beta chain was retrieved from a study of cytomegalovirus exposure and HLA in healthy donors. General study results and limits: About 87% or about 30% of the time was how often most TCR beta V segments were productive, according to an earlier analysis. A further, later analysis showed that HLA-associated TCR beta chains (compared with equally common others) were more clonally expanded. Association of a missense DCLRE1C variant with TCR beta V- and J-gene trimming was reported in a later analysis. Follow-up analysis found HLA locus-dependent TCR association rates, highest for DRB1 and lowest for HLA-C.

The CDR3 spans 12 residues. The germline V and J ends were trimmed by 6 bases and 15 bases, with 18 bases remaining between them. CDR1 and CDR2 (germline): SNHLY, FYNNEI. The PCR ran on 60 Vbeta and 13 Jbeta primers. Data came from immunoSEQ multiplex PCR; TCRdb stores just in-frame clones and leaves some out. The table has 200,000 to 250,000 clones, around 89% seen once. As regards this clone: What it binds is unknown.

The rearrangement joins TRBV2 to TRBJ2-1; a possible D gene is TRBD2 (6 bases). Sequenced input: PBMCs. The TCR comes from a woman under 30 in good health and CMV-seronegative. CDR3 nucleotide sequence: TGTGCCAGCAGGCGGGACCAAATTTTCCGGTTCTTC. This encodes CASRRDQIFRFF.